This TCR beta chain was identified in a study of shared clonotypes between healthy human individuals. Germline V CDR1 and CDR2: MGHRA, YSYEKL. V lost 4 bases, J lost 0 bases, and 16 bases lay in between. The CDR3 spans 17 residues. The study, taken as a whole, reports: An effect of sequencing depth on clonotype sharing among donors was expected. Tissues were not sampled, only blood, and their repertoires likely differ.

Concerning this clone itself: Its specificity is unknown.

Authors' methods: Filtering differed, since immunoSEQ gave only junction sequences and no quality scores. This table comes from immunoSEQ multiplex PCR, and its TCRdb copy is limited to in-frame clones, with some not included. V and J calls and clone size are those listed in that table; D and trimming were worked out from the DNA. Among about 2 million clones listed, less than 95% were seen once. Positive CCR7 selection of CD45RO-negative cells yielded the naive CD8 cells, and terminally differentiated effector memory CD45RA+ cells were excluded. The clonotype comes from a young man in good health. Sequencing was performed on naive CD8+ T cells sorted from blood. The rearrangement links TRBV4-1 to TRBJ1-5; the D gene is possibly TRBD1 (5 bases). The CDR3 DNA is TGCGCCAGCAGCCCCAGGTGGGGGGGGAATAGCAATCAGCCCCAGCATTTT. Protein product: CASSPRWGGNSNQPQHF.